Listed below are T cell receptor beta chains from one sample, sequenced in a study of T cell changes during pregnancy in multiple sclerosis. TCRdb's copy holds only in-frame clones and misses some; the assay was immunoSEQ multiplex PCR. The sample includes roughly 84,000 clones, around 95% seen only once; the top ten take 1.2% to 1.5%. Specimen: peripheral blood, collected in the third trimester of pregnancy. Receptors were obtained from a female donor in good health, enrolled as a control in a pregnancy study. The CDR3 runs from the conserved cysteine through the conserved F or W. D genes are given only for firm matches. Part of the rows lack a size; the others show once, few, many or a class for expanded clones.

v_gene,abundance,j_gene,d_gene,CDR3nt,CDR3aa
TRBV6-6,.,TRBJ2-1,.,TGTGCCAGCAGAGTTCCCGGGATCAATGGGGATGAGCAGTTCTTC,CASRVPGINGDEQFF
TRBV29-1,.,TRBJ2-5,TRBD2,TGCAGCGGAGTCGCGCGGGGGGGGACGGAGACCCAGTACTTC,CSGVARGGTETQYF
TRBV7-2,.,TRBJ2-5,.,TGTGCCAGCAGCTTAGCGCGGGAGACCCAGTACTTC,CASSLARETQYF
TRBV9,.,TRBJ2-7,TRBD1,TGTGCCAGCAGCGTAGGGGGGACAGGGCCCCCCTACGAGCAGTACTTC,CASSVGGTGPPYEQYF
TRBV4-1,.,TRBJ1-5,.,TGCGCCAGCAGCCAAGCGACAGGATCTGGGCAGCCCCAGCATTTT,CASSQATGSGQPQHF
TRBV18,.,TRBJ2-5,TRBD1,TGTGCCAGCTCACCGGAGGAAAGGGGGCTTGGAGAGACCCAGTACTTC,CASSPEERGLGETQYF
TRBV6-1,.,TRBJ2-7,.,TGTGCCAGCAGAGGAGGGACAGATACCTACGAGCAGTACTTC,CASRGGTDTYEQYF
TRBV5-4,.,TRBJ2-4,.,TGTGCCAGCAGCTTGGGAGGTACGCAAAACATTCAGTACTTC,CASSLGGTQNIQYF
TRBV29-1,.,TRBJ1-1,TRBD1,TGCAGCGGGGACAGGGGAATGAACACTGAAGCTTTCTTT,CSGDRGMNTEAFF
TRBV28,.,TRBJ2-3,.,TGTGCCAGCAGTTTATCGCGGTCCGATACGCAGTATTTT,CASSLSRSDTQYF
TRBV9,.,TRBJ2-7,.,TGTGCCAGCAGCGAGTTGCCAGTGATCTCCGAGCAGTACTTC,CASSELPVISEQYF
TRBV5-1,.,TRBJ2-5,TRBD2,TGCGCCAGCAGCTTGGCCGGTAGCGGGAGCGCAGAGACCCAGTACTTC,CASSLAGSGSAETQYF
TRBV7-2,.,TRBJ2-2,.,TGTGCCAGCAGCCTTGAGGGCGGGACGGTGAGCACCGGGGAGCTGTTTTTT,CASSLEGGTVSTGELFF
TRBV11-2,.,TRBJ1-2,.,TGTGCCAGCAGCTTAGGGTTTGGGGCTAGTGGCTACACCTTC,CASSLGFGASGYTF
TRBV28,.,TRBJ2-7,.,TGTGCCAGCCTTCCCCCCTACGAGCAGTACTTC,CASLPPYEQYF
TRBV5-4,.,TRBJ1-2,.,TGTGCCAGCAGCTTGTGGCAGGGCAGTGGAGGCTACACCTTC,CASSLWQGSGGYTF
TRBV6-6,.,TRBJ1-5,TRBD1,TGTGCCAGCAGATCGACAGGGGAGATCCTCCAGCCCCAGCATTTT,CASRSTGEILQPQHF
TRBV5-1,.,TRBJ2-7,TRBD2,TGCGCCAGCACTCGCGCGGGAGGAGCCTACGAGCAGTACTTC,CASTRAGGAYEQYF
TRBV25-1,.,TRBJ2-2,TRBD1,TGTGCCAGCAGTGAATACGTGACAGGGAATACCGGGGAGCTGTTTTTT,CASSEYVTGNTGELFF
TRBV5-1,.,TRBJ2-3,TRBD2,TGCGCCAGCAGCCAAGCGGGAGATTCAGATACGCAGTATTTT,CASSQAGDSDTQYF
TRBV7-9,.,TRBJ2-5,TRBD1,TGTGCCAGCAGCGTCACCCGGGACAGGGGGTTTCAAGAGACCCAGTACTTC,CASSVTRDRGFQETQYF
TRBV4-2,.,TRBJ2-7,TRBD2,TGTGCCAGCAGCCAAGCGCAGGGACTACCCCAATACGAGCAGTACTTC,CASSQAQGLPQYEQYF
TRBV19,.,TRBJ2-6,.,TGTGCCAGTAGCCCAGGGCACTCTGGGGCCAACGTCCTGACTTTC,CASSPGHSGANVLTF
TRBV4-1,.,TRBJ2-1,TRBD2,TGCGCCAGCAGCCAGGGCGGGAGTTCCTACAATGAGCAGTTCTTC,CASSQGGSSYNEQFF
TRBV18,.,TRBJ2-7,TRBD2,TGTGCCAGCTCACCCTCCGGGACTAGCGGAAGAGTAGAGCAGTACTTC,CASSPSGTSGRVEQYF
TRBV28,.,TRBJ2-1,.,TGTGCCAGCAATCCCCCTAGCGTCGGAAACAATGAGCAGTTCTTC,CASNPPSVGNNEQFF
TRBV28,.,TRBJ1-1,TRBD1,TGTGCCAGCAGTCTGGGCAGGGGGACTGAAGCTTTCTTT,CASSLGRGTEAFF
TRBV6-1,.,TRBJ2-7,.,TGTGCCAGCAGTGAAAGCCAGGGACTCCTAAACCACGAGCAGTACTTC,CASSESQGLLNHEQYF
TRBV2,.,TRBJ2-7,.,TGTGCCAGCAATAACCCGGGACAATCCTACGAGCAGTACTTC,CASNNPGQSYEQYF
TRBV28,once,TRBJ1-1,.,TGTGCCAGCAGCTTCTACACTGAAGCTTTCTTT,CASSFYTEAFF
TRBV4-1,.,TRBJ1-2,.,TGCGCCAGCAGCCAGGTGGGGGCCTATGGCTACACCTTC,CASSQVGAYGYTF
TRBV5-1,.,TRBJ1-1,.,TGCGCCAGCAGTCCCCAGGGGCCCCCGAGCACTGAAGCTTTCTTT,CASSPQGPPSTEAFF
TRBV11-2,.,TRBJ1-2,.,TGTGCCAGCAGCTTAGATTCCCAGGGAGGGTATGGCTACACCTTC,CASSLDSQGGYGYTF
TRBV5-4,.,TRBJ2-7,.,TGTGCCAGCAGCGGCGCTCATGGGAGTTCGGGTAGGGAGCAGTACTTC,CASSGAHGSSGREQYF
TRBV11-2,.,TRBJ2-7,TRBD1,TGTGCCAGCAGCTTAGATCCGGGACAGATCTACGAGCAGTACTTC,CASSLDPGQIYEQYF
TRBV4-2,.,TRBJ1-3,.,TGTGCCAGCAGCCAAGATCGTGAGGCTCCTGGAAACACCATATATTTT,CASSQDREAPGNTIYF
TRBV5-1,.,TRBJ2-7,TRBD1,TGCGCCAGCAGCTTGGGACAGGGGGCGAACGAGCAGTACTTC,CASSLGQGANEQYF
TRBV9,few,TRBJ2-7,.,TGTGCCAGCAGCGAAGGACACGGGGAGCAGTACTTC,CASSEGHGEQYF
TRBV27,.,TRBJ2-1,.,TGTGCCAGCAGTTGGTCTCCCAAGAGCTCCTACAATGAGCAGTTCTTC,CASSWSPKSSYNEQFF
TRBV7-2,.,TRBJ2-3,TRBD2,TGTGCCAGCAGCCGAGGGACTAGACACCCAGATACGCAGTATTTT,CASSRGTRHPDTQYF
TRBV5-4,.,TRBJ2-7,.,TGTGCCAGCAGCGCCGGCGGGATTCAGGGCGAGCAGTACTTC,CASSAGGIQGEQYF
TRBV5-1,.,TRBJ2-5,.,TGCGCCAGCAGCTTGTTAGGGGTTACAGAAGAGACCCAGTACTTC,CASSLLGVTEETQYF
TRBV19,.,TRBJ1-4,.,TGTGCCAGTAGTATAACAAGTCAGGCGTATGAAAAACTGTTTTTT,CASSITSQAYEKLFF